The table lists the clone carrying this T cell receptor (beta chain) with many counts. Its antigen is unidentified. The diagnoses drew upon clinical symptoms, serum thyroxine and TRAb, thyroid ultrasound and orbital computed tomography. This sample was taken from a study of T cells in Graves' hyperthyroidism and ophthalmopathy. The investigators amplified TCR beta CDR3 regions from RNA transcripts. Carried out on the TCR CDR3, a first-round RT-PCR used the HTBI primer set. TCRdb reprocessed the multiplex PCR reads with MiXCR, giving one entry per CDR3 protein. The data show more than 350,000 distinct CDR3 sequences, 15% seen once. This CDR3 has 14 residues. CDR1 and CDR2 (germline): MNHNS, SASEGT. V was clipped by 2 bases and J by 4 bases, with 10 bases between them. Points from the study as a whole: Ophthalmopathy could be told apart from stable hyperthyroidism with a 13 V-J model.

The source is a woman aged 30 to 39 with Graves' hyperthyroidism. Material for sequencing was blood. J is TRBJ2-3 and V is TRBV6-1; D possibly corresponds to TRBD1 (5 bases). The CDR3 DNA follows: TGTGCCAGCAGTGAATGGGGCAGCTCAGATACGCAGTATTTT. The encoded protein is CASSEWGSSDTQYF.